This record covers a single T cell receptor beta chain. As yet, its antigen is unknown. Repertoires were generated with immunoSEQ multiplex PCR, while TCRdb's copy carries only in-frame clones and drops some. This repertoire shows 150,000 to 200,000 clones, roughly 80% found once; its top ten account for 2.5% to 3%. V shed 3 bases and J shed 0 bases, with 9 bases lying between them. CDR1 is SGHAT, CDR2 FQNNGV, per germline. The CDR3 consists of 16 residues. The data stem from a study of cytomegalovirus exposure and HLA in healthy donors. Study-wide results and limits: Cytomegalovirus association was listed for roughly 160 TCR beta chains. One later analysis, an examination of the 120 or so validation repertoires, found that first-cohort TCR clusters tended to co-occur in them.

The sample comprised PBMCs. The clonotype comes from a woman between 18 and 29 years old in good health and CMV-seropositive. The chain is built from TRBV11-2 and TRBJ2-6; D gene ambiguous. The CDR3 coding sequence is TGTGCCAGCAGCTTCGGTTTGAGCTCTGGGGCCAACGTCCTGACTTTC. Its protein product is CASSFGLSSGANVLTF. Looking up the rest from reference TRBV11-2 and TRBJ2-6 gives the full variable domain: EAGVAQSPRYKIIEKRQSVAFWCNPISGHATLYWYQQILGQGPKLLIQFQNNGVVDDSQLPKDRFSAERLKGVDSTLKIQPAKLEDSAVYLCASSFGLSSGANVLTFGAGSRLTVL.